This TCR beta chain was retrieved from a study of T cell responses to AZD1222 COVID-19 vaccine. Study context: Pooling covered second doses at about 4 or about 12 weeks.

CDR3 size: 13 residues. The germline V gene encodes CDR1 GTSNPN and CDR2 SVGIG (reference sequence). Trimming cost V 3 bases and J 7 bases; bases outside gene matches: 6. Clones were read by immunoSEQ multiplex PCR, and TCRdb kept only the in-frame ones, dropping some. The repertoire consists of about 68,000 clones, with around nine tenths occurring once and the leading ten covering 7.8%. Findings of the study overall: Reportedly, nearly half of unique spike TCRs recognized epitopes outside B.1.351/B.1.1.7 mutations. Among AZD1222 vaccinees, only six or seven were seropositive at baseline.

Of note for this clone: The antigen remains undetermined.

Source: peripheral blood, taken on day 0 of AZD1222 vaccination. This TCR derives from an adult in good health. J is TRBJ1-5 and V is TRBV30; 7 bases line up with TRBD1. CDR3 sequence reads: CAWRRQGSQPQHF. The CDR3 region has the DNA TGTGCCTGGAGAAGACAGGGATCCCAGCCCCAGCATTTT.